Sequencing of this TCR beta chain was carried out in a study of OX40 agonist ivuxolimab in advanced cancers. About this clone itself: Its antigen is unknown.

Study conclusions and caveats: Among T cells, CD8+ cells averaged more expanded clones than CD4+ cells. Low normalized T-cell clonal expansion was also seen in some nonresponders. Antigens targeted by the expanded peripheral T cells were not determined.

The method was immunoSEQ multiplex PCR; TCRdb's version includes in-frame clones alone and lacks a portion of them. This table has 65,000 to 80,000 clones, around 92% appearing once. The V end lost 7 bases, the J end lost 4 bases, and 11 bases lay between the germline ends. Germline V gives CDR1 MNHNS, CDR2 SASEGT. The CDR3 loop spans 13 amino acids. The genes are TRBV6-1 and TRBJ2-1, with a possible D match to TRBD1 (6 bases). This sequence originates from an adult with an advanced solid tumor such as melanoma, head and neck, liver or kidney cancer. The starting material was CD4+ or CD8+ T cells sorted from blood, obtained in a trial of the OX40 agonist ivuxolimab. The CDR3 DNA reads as TGTGCCAGCACCGGGACATATTACAATGAGCAGTTCTTC. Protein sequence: CASTGTYYNEQFF.